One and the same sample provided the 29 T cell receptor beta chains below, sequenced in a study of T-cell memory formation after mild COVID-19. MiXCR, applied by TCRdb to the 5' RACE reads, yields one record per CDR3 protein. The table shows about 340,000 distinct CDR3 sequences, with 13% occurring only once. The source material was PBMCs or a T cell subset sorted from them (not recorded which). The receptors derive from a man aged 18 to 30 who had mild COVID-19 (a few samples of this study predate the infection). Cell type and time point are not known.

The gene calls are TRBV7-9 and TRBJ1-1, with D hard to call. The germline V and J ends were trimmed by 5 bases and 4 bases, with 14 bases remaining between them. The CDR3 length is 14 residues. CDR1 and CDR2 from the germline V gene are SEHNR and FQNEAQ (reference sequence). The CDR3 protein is CASSLGRVGTEAFF. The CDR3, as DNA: TGTGCCAGCAGCCTTGGCCGGGTGGGCACTGAAGCTTTCTTT.

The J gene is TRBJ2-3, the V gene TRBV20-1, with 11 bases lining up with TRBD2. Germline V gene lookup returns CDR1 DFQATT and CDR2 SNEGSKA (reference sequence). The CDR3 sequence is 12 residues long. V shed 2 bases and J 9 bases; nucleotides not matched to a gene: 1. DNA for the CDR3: TGCAGTGCTAGAACTAGCGGGGGCACGCAGTATTTT. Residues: CSARTSGGTQYF.

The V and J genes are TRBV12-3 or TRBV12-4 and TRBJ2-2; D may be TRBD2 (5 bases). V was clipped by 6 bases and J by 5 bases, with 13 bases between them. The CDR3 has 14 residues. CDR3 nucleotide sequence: TGTGCCAGCAGCGAGGGCGTGAAAACCGGGGAGCTGTTTTTT. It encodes CASSEGVKTGELFF.

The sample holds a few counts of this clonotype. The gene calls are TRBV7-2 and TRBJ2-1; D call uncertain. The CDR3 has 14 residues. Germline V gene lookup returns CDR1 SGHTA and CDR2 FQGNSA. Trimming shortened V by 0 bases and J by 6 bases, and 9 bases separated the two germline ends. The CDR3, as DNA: TGTGCCAGCAGCTTAGCCGGGTCGATCAATGAGCAGTTCTTC. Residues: CASSLAGSINEQFF.

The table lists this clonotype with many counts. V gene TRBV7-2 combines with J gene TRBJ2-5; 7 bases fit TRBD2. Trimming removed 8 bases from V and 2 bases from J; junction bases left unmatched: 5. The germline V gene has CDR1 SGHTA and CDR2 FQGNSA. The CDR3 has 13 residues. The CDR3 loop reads CASGSGVQETQYF. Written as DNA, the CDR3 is TGTGCCAGCGGAAGCGGGGTTCAAGAGACCCAGTACTTC.

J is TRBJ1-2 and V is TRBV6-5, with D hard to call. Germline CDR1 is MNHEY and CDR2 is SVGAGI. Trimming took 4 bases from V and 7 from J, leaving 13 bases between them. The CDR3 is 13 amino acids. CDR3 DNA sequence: TGTGCCAGCAGTTCGCCAAATCAAGGTGGCTACACCTTC. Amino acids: CASSSPNQGGYTF.

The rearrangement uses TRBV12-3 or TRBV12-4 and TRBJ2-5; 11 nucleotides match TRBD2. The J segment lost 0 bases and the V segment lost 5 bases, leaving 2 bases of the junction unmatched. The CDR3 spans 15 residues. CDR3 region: CASSGLAGDQETQYF. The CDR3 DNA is TGTGCCAGCAGTGGACTAGCGGGCGACCAAGAGACCCAGTACTTC.

The DNA for the CDR3 is TGTGCCAGCAGCCAAGGGGCCCGCCAGCGGGAGCTGTTTTTT. Amino acid sequence: CASSQGARQRELFF. The rearrangement links TRBV4-2 to TRBJ2-2; D is ambiguous. CDR1 is LGHNA and CDR2 is YNFKEQ in the germline V gene. Trimming left V 1 base short and J 9 bases short, with 12 bases between. CDR3 length: 14 amino acids.

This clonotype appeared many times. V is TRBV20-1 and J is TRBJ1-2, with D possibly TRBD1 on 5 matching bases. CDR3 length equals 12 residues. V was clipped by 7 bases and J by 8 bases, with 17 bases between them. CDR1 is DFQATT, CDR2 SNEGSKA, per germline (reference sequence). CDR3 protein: CSGTRDSRGYTF. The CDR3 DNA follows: TGCAGTGGCACTCGGGACTCACGGGGCTACACCTTC.

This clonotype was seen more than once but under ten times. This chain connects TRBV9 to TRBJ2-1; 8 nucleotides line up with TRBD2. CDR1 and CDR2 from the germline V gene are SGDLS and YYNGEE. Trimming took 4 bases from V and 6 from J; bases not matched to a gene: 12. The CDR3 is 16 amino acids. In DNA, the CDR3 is TGTGCCAGCAGCCCCCCGGGCCTAGCGGGCCCCAATGAGCAGTTCTTC. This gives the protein CASSPPGLAGPNEQFF.

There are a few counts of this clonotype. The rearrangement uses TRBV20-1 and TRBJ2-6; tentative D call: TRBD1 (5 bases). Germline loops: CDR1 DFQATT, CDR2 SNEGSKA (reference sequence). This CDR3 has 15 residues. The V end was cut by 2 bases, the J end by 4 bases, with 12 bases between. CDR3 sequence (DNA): TGCAGTGCTAGAAACCCAGGGTCCGGGGCCAACGTCCTGACTTTC. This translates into CSARNPGSGANVLTF.

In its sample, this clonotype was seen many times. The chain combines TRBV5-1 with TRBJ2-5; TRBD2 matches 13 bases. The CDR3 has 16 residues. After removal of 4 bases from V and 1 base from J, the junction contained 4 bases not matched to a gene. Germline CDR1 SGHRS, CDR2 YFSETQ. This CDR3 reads CASSPGTSGAQETQYF. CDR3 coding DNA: TGCGCCAGCAGCCCCGGGACTAGCGGGGCCCAAGAGACCCAGTACTTC. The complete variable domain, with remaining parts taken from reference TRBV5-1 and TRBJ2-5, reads KAGVTQTPRYLIKTRGQQVTLSCSPISGHRSVSWYQQTPGQGLQFLFEYFSETQRNKGNFPGRFSGRQFSNSRSEMNVSTLELGDSALYLCASSPGTSGAQETQYFGPGTRLLVL.

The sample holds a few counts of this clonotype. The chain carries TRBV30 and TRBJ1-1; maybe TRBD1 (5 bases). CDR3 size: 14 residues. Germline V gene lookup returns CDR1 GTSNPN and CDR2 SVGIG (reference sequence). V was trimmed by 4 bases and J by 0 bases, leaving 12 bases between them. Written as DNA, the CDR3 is TGTGCCTGGATTGGGGGGATTTTGAACACTGAAGCTTTCTTT. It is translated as CAWIGGILNTEAFF.

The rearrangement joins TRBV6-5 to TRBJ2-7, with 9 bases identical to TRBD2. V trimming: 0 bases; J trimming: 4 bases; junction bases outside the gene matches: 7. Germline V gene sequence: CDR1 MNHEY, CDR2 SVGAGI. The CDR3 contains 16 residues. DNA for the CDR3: TGTGCCAGCAGTTACTCCTTAGCGGGGGCGGGTTACGAGCAGTACTTC. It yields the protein CASSYSLAGAGYEQYF.

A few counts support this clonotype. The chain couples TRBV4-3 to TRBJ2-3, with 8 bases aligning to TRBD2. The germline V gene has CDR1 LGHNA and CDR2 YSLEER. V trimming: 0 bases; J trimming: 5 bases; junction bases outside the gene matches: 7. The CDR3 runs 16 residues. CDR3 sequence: CASSQDRGGRGDTQYF. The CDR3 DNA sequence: TGCGCCAGCAGCCAAGATCGGGGGGGGCGGGGAGATACGCAGTATTTT.

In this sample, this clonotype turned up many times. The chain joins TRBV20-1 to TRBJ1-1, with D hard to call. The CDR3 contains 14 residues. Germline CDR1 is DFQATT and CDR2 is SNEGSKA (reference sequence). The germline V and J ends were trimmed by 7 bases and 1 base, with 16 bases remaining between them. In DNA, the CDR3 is TGCAGTGTCCTAAGTGCGGGTACGAACACTGAAGCTTTCTTT. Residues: CSVLSAGTNTEAFF.

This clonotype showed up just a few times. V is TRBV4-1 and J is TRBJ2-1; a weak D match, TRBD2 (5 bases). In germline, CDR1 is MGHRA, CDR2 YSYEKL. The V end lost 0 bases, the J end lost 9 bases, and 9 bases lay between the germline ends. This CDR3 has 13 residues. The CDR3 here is CASSQDLGAEQFF. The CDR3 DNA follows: TGCGCCAGCAGCCAAGATCTGGGAGCTGAGCAGTTCTTC.

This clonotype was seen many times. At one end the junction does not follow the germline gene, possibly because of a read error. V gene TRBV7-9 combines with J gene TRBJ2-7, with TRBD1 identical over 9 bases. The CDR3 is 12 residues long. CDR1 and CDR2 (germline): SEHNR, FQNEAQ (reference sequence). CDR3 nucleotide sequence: TGTGCCAGCAGCGCAACAGGGGGCGCACGGGACTTC. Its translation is CASSATGGARDF. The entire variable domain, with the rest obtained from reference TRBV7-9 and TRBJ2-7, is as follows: DTGVSQNPRHKITKRGQNVTFRCDPISEHNRLYWYRQTLGQGPEFLTYFQNEAQLEKSRLLSDRFSAERPKGSFSTLEIQRTEQGDSAMYLCASSATGGARDFGPGTRLTVT.

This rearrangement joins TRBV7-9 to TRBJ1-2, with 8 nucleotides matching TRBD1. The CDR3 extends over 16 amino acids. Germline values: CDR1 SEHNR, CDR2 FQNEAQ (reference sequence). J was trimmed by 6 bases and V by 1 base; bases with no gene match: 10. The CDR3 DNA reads TGTGCCAGCAGCTTAGGGACAGGGAACCCTCGGAATGGCTACACCTTC. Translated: CASSLGTGNPRNGYTF.

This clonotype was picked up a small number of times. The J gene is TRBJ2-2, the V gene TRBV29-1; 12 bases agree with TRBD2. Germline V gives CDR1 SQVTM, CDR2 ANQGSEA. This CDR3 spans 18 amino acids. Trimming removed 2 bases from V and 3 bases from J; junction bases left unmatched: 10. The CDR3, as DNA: TGCAGCGTTGAACTCCAGGCTAGCGGGGGGGCCCACACCGGGGAGCTGTTTTTT. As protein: CSVELQASGGAHTGELFF.

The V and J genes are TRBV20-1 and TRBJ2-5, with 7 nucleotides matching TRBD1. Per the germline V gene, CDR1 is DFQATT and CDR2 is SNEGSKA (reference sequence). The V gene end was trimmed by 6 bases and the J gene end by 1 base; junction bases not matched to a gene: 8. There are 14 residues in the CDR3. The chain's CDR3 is CSATTGRAQETQYF. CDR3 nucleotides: TGCAGTGCAACGACAGGGCGGGCCCAAGAGACCCAGTACTTC.

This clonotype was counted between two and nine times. The CDR3 DNA is TGTGCCAGCAGCTTATTGGGCGGGGGGTCTCTATTTGAGCAGTTCTTC. Translating it yields CASSLLGGGSLFEQFF. This chain uses TRBV7-2 with TRBJ2-1; the match to TRBD2 covers 8 bases. CDR3 length: 16 amino acids. V lost 2 bases, J lost 9 bases, and 12 bases stayed unmatched. Germline assignment: CDR1 SGHTA and CDR2 FQGNSA.

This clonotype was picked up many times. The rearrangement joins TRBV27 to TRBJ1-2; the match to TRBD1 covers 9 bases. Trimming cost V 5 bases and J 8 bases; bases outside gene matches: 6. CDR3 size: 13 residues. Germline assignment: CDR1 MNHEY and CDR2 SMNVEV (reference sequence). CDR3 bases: TGTGCCAGCAGTCCGGGGACAGGGAACGGCTACACCTTC. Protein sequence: CASSPGTGNGYTF.

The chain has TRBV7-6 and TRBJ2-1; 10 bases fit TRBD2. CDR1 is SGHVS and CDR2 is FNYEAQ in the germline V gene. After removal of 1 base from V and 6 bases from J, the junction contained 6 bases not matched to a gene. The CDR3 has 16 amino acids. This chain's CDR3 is CASSLVAGGRRNEQFF. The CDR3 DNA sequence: TGTGCCAGCAGCTTAGTAGCGGGGGGCCGTCGCAATGAGCAGTTCTTC.

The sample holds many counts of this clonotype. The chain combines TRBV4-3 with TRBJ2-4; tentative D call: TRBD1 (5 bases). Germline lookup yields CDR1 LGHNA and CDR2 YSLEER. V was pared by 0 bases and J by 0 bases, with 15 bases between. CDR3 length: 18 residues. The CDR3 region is CASSQDRQGRLAKNIQYF. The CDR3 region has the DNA TGCGCCAGCAGCCAAGACCGTCAGGGAAGACTAGCCAAAAACATTCAGTACTTC.

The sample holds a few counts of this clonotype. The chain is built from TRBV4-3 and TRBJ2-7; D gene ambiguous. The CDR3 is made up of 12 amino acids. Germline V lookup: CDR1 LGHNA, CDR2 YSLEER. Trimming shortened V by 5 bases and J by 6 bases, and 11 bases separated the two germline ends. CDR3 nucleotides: TGCGCCAGCAGCGACAAGCTGTCCGAGCAGTACGTC. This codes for CASSDKLSEQYV.

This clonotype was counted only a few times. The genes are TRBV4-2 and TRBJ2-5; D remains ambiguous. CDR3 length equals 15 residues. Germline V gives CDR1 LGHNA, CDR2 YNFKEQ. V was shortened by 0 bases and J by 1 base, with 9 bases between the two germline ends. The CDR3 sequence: CASSQETSAQETQYF. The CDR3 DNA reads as TGTGCCAGCAGCCAAGAAACCAGCGCCCAAGAGACCCAGTACTTC.

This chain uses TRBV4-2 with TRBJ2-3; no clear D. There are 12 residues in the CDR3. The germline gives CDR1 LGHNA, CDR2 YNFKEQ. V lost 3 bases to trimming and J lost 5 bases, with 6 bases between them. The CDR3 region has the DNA TGTGCCAGCAGCCAGAGTGGAGATACGCAGTATTTT. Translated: CASSQSGDTQYF.

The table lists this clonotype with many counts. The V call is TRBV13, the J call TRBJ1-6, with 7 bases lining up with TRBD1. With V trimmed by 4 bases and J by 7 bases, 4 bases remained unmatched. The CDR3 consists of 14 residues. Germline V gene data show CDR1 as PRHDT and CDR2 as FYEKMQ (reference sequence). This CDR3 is CASSSDRRNSPLHF. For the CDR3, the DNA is TGTGCCAGCAGCTCGGACAGGAGAAATTCACCCCTCCACTTT.